This is a list of T cell receptor beta chains from one sample in a study of post-analysis software for immune sequencing data. From the PCR reads, TCRdb called clonotypes with MiXCR, one entry per CDR3 protein. The table records around 770,000 distinct CDR3 sequences, about 45% of them present only once. The sample consisted of blood. The receptors come from a girl between 5 and 17 years old with multiple sclerosis. Each CDR3 is given with its conserved first and last residue. Clone size is not always given. Where it is, it says once, few, many or a class for expanded clones.

clone_size: NA
v_call: TRBV29-1
cdr3_aa: CSVRTGEDYGYTF

clone_size: few
v_call: TRBV6-5
cdr3_aa: CASSYSPGSYGYTF

clone_size: NA
v_call: TRBV4-1
cdr3_aa: CASSQDLTRGYNEQFF

clone_size: NA
v_call: TRBV7-9
cdr3_aa: CASSLSPGTLNTGELFF

clone_size: NA
v_call: TRBV29-1
cdr3_aa: CSAGTSPYYEQFF

clone_size: NA
v_call: TRBV29-1
cdr3_aa: CSVVRSLGYEQYF

clone_size: NA
v_call: TRBV5-1
cdr3_aa: CASSLVTGTSYEQYF

clone_size: few
v_call: TRBV15
cdr3_aa: CATSRSSTGAPGANVLTF

clone_size: few
v_call: TRBV24-1
cdr3_aa: CATSDLYNEQFF

clone_size: NA
v_call: TRBV30
cdr3_aa: CAWSKVARTGELFF

clone_size: NA
v_call: TRBV10-2
cdr3_aa: CASSGTSGRDEQYF

clone_size: few
v_call: TRBV6-1
cdr3_aa: CASSEGWGRGLYYGYTF

clone_size: once
v_call: TRBV12-3/TRBV12-4
cdr3_aa: CASSFRIPGATNEKLFF

clone_size: NA
v_call: TRBV20-1
cdr3_aa: CSAPLGEEQYF

clone_size: NA
v_call: TRBV10-3
cdr3_aa: CAISERSASGRASEQFF

clone_size: few
v_call: TRBV20-1
cdr3_aa: CSAGIARQPYEQYF

clone_size: NA
v_call: TRBV7-9
cdr3_aa: CASSSPRGAGEFF

clone_size: NA
v_call: TRBV20-1
cdr3_aa: CSARGGQNTGEQYF

clone_size: NA
v_call: TRBV30
cdr3_aa: CAWSSRGAGDDEQFF

clone_size: NA
v_call: TRBV20-1
cdr3_aa: CSAPRGQRLLYF

clone_size: NA
v_call: TRBV7-2
cdr3_aa: CASRTGTVYGYTF

clone_size: few
v_call: TRBV3-1
cdr3_aa: CASRGQVETQYF

clone_size: NA
v_call: TRBV28
cdr3_aa: CASSSPGTSMDEQFF

clone_size: NA
v_call: TRBV6-2/TRBV6-3
cdr3_aa: CASSYGASGSETQYF

clone_size: NA
v_call: TRBV7-2
cdr3_aa: CASSSFGGGTTEAFF

clone_size: NA
v_call: TRBV24-1
cdr3_aa: CATSDIDFTDTQYF

clone_size: NA
v_call: TRBV7-9
cdr3_aa: CATLGGTEAFF

clone_size: few
v_call: TRBV27
cdr3_aa: CASSPHRGGLEQYF

clone_size: few
v_call: TRBV10-3
cdr3_aa: CATRQGEGTDTQYF

clone_size: few
v_call: TRBV20-1
cdr3_aa: CSAQGQRETDTQYF

clone_size: NA
v_call: TRBV20-1
cdr3_aa: CSARRLDGYEQYF

clone_size: NA
v_call: TRBV13
cdr3_aa: CASSLPPSGSVDEQFF

clone_size: few
v_call: TRBV12-3/TRBV12-4
cdr3_aa: CASGWVGSNQPQHF

clone_size: NA
v_call: TRBV7-8
cdr3_aa: CASSLVRADPMNTEAFF

clone_size: few
v_call: TRBV12-3/TRBV12-4
cdr3_aa: CASYGLAGAEQFF

clone_size: NA
v_call: TRBV3-1
cdr3_aa: CASRVDGEAFF

clone_size: few
v_call: TRBV29-1
cdr3_aa: CSTGLAGLSAEQFF

clone_size: NA
v_call: TRBV7-2
cdr3_aa: CAILHGDRVNNEQFF

clone_size: NA
v_call: TRBV12-3/TRBV12-4
cdr3_aa: CASSFQGNPSYNEQFF

clone_size: NA
v_call: TRBV18
cdr3_aa: CASSPGVSSYGYTF

clone_size: NA
v_call: TRBV29-1
cdr3_aa: CSVSRVYNTEAFF

clone_size: NA
v_call: TRBV27
cdr3_aa: CASTETSGPNVEQFF